This T cell receptor beta chain was found in a study of cytomegalovirus exposure and HLA in healthy donors. Study results and limitations: Because they were indistinguishable, some V segments, including TRBV6-2 and TRBV6-3, were excluded.

The CDR3 contains 17 residues. Germline assignment: CDR1 LNHDA and CDR2 SQIVND (reference sequence). V was shortened by 8 bases and J by 4 bases, with 24 bases between the two germline ends. The sample holds a few counts of this clone. The antigen is not known. The study ran its PCR with 60 Vbeta and 13 Jbeta primers. Sequenced by immunoSEQ multiplex PCR; TCRdb stores in-frame clones only, minus some. This sample has about 170,000 clones; 70% to 80% occur once, and the top ten carry 0.6% to 0.9%. The rearrangement joins TRBV19 to TRBJ2-1; TRBD2 is a possible D gene (6 bases). The sequence was collected from a female donor in good health and CMV-seronegative. The specimen sequenced was PBMCs. The CDR3 reads CASPVLREREHYNEQFF. The CDR3, as DNA: TGTGCCAGTCCCGTCTTAAGGGAACGGGAGCATTACAATGAGCAGTTCTTC.